These 27 T cell receptor beta chains came from one sample sequenced in a study of vaccination effects on CD4 cells after COVID-19. Antigens for these TCRs are unknown. With the ViraFEST assay, the study expanded antigen-specific CD4+ T cells using viral peptide pools, then sequenced them. At the end of less than 12 days of culture, CD4+ T cells were isolated. In the vaccine recipients, nucleocapsid antibodies were negative and there was no prior SARS-CoV-2 infection. The method was immunoSEQ multiplex PCR; TCRdb's version includes in-frame clones alone and lacks a portion of them. The repertoire holds about 27,000 clones, 65% to 75% seen once, with under 12% in the top ten. Sequenced here: CD4+ T cells from PBMCs cultured with SARS-CoV-2 spike peptides, sampled before COVID-19 vaccination. Receptors originate from a human donor who received a COVID-19 vaccine.

This chain joins TRBV30 and TRBJ2-5, with D unresolved. V shed 3 bases and J shed 2 bases, with 10 bases lying between them. Germline CDR1 is GTSNPN and CDR2 is SVGIG (reference sequence). The length of the CDR3 is 13 residues. Here the CDR3 DNA reads TGTGCCTGGAGCCGTCGGTTACAAGAGACCCAGTACTTC. It encodes CAWSRRLQETQYF. Full variable domain (outside the CDR3, taken from reference TRBV30 and TRBJ2-5): SQTIHQWPATLVQPVGSPLSLECTVEGTSNPNLYWYRQAAGRGLQLLFYSVGIGQISSEVPQNLSASRPQDRQFILSSKKLLLSDSGFYLCAWSRRLQETQYFGPGTRLLVL.

The chain couples TRBV4-2 to TRBJ2-3; D possibly corresponds to TRBD2 (6 bases). Germline V gene sequence: CDR1 LGHNA, CDR2 YNFKEQ. The V end was cut by 1 base, the J end by 2 bases, with 10 bases between. The CDR3 is 15 amino acids. The CDR3 protein is CASSQGGGATDTQYF. The CDR3 DNA reads as TGTGCCAGCAGCCAAGGTGGCGGGGCCACAGATACGCAGTATTTT.

This clone occurred once. The chain is built from TRBV18 and TRBJ2-2, with D possibly being TRBD2 (6 bases). Germline V gives CDR1 KGHSH, CDR2 LQKENI. The CDR3 length is 16 residues. The V end was cut by 2 bases, the J end by 6 bases, with 16 bases between. CDR3: CASSPFRGGTPGELFF. The CDR3 DNA reads TGTGCCAGCTCACCATTTCGCGGAGGGACCCCCGGGGAGCTGTTTTTT.

The chain combines TRBV3-1 (or the pseudogene TRBV3-2) with TRBJ1-1; D remains unclear. V lost 0 bases to trimming and J lost 1 base, with 9 bases between them. This CDR3 spans 15 amino acids. Germline loops: CDR1 LGHDT, CDR2 YNNKEL (reference sequence). The CDR3 bases are TGTGCCAGCAGCCAAGACAGTTGGGGGAACACTGAAGCTTTCTTT. Translated, it gives CASSQDSWGNTEAFF.

The count of this clone is one. V usage is TRBV7-7 and J usage is TRBJ2-1; 9 bases map to TRBD2. Germline assignment: CDR1 SSHAT and CDR2 FNYEAQ (reference sequence). This CDR3 region has 15 residues. Trimming took 1 base from V and 9 from J; bases not matched to a gene: 7. The CDR3: CASSLVPSGVSEQFF. CDR3 DNA sequence: TGTGCCAGCAGCTTAGTTCCTAGCGGGGTTAGTGAGCAGTTCTTC.

This clone was seen only a few times. The genes are TRBV9 and TRBJ2-7; D possibly corresponds to TRBD2 (7 bases). The germline gives CDR1 SGDLS, CDR2 YYNGEE. The CDR3 covers 15 residues. V was clipped by 0 bases and J by 7 bases, with 17 bases between them. As DNA, the CDR3 is TGTGCCAGCAGCGTAGAGGGCCAGGGGAGGGGGGAGCAGTACTTC. Protein: CASSVEGQGRGEQYF.

V gene TRBV6-6 combines with J gene TRBJ1-2; D may be TRBD1 (6 bases). The CDR3 is 13 amino acids. Trimming pared 5 bases from V and 6 bases from J, leaving 13 bases between. From germline, CDR1 is MNHNY and CDR2 SVGAGI (reference sequence). The CDR3 here is CASSPQGWNGYTF. Written as DNA, the CDR3 is TGTGCCAGCAGTCCACAGGGATGGAATGGCTACACCTTC.

V gene TRBV12-5 combines with J gene TRBJ2-3, with 11 bases fitting TRBD1. CDR3 length: 21 amino acids. Germline CDR1 LGHNT, CDR2 FRNRAP. V dropped 4 bases and J dropped 5; count of bases not matched to a gene: 23. As DNA, the CDR3 is TGTGCTAGTGGTTGGAAACCCCTCGGACAGGGGGCAGGGAATGGCAGAGATACGCAGTATTTT. Amino acids: CASGWKPLGQGAGNGRDTQYF.

V gene TRBV10-3 combines with J gene TRBJ1-3; D might be TRBD1 (6 bases). CDR1 is ENHRY and CDR2 is SYGVKD in the germline V gene. The V end lost 6 bases, the J end lost 0 bases, and 6 bases lay between the germline ends. The CDR3 covers 13 residues. In DNA form, the CDR3 reads TGTGCCATCAGGGACAGCTCTGGAAACACCATATATTTT. Its translation is CAIRDSSGNTIYF.

This chain connects TRBV4-1 to TRBJ2-4, with a weak D call TRBD1 (6 bases). The V end was cut by 0 bases, the J end by 4 bases, with 16 bases between. Germline V CDR1 and CDR2: MGHRA, YSYEKL. There are 17 residues in the CDR3. CDR3: CASSQDNQGNQKNIQYF. In DNA, the CDR3 is TGCGCCAGCAGCCAAGACAACCAGGGGAATCAGAAAAACATTCAGTACTTC.

This sequence joins TRBV5-6 and TRBJ2-4, with 8 bases fitting TRBD2. Trimming removed 4 bases from V and 0 bases from J; junction bases left unmatched: 6. Germline CDR1 is SGHDT and CDR2 is YYEEEE. The CDR3 is 16 residues long. CDR3 amino acids: CASSPLAEVAKNIQYF. DNA for the CDR3: TGTGCCAGCAGCCCACTAGCGGAAGTAGCCAAAAACATTCAGTACTTC.

The chain uses TRBV29-1 and TRBJ1-4; possible D gene TRBD1, 6 bases. The CDR3 has 13 residues. Germline V gene lookup returns CDR1 SQVTM and CDR2 ANQGSEA. V lost 7 bases and J lost 8, with 17 bases in between. The CDR3 nucleotides are TGCAGCGCCCTAGGGGGGGCTAGGGAAAAACTGTTTTTT. This sequence encodes CSALGGAREKLFF.

This chain joins TRBV6-5 and TRBJ2-1, with TRBD2 identical over 10 bases. The CDR3 is 15 amino acids. Trimming took 7 bases from V and 10 from J; bases not matched to a gene: 13. Germline V lookup: CDR1 MNHEY, CDR2 SVGAGI. The CDR3, as DNA: TGTGCCAGCACCAGACCGGGACTAGCGATACGGGAGCAGTTCTTC. Amino acid sequence: CASTRPGLAIREQFF.

The V gene is TRBV19, the J gene TRBJ1-2, with a weak D call TRBD1 (6 bases). This CDR3 region has 12 residues. Trimming cost V 6 bases and J 3 bases, with 8 bases left between them. The germline CDR1 and CDR2 sequences are LNHDA and SQIVND (reference sequence). CDR3 in amino acids: CASSWTDYGYTF. In DNA, the CDR3 is TGTGCCAGTAGCTGGACAGACTATGGCTACACCTTC.

The chain couples TRBV18 to TRBJ2-7, with TRBD2 matching 10 bases. The CDR3 extends over 15 amino acids. V was clipped by 8 bases and J by 3 bases; unmatched bases: 10. Germline V CDR1 and CDR2: KGHSH, LQKENI. The CDR3 protein is CASTRTSGSLYEQYF. For the CDR3, the DNA is TGTGCCAGCACCAGGACTAGCGGTTCCCTCTACGAGCAGTACTTC. The complete variable domain, with remaining parts taken from reference TRBV18 and TRBJ2-7, reads NAGVMQNPRHLVRRRGQEARLRCSPMKGHSHVYWYRQLPEEGLKFMVYLQKENIIDESGMPKERFSAEFPKEGPSILRIQQVVRGDSAAYFCASTRTSGSLYEQYFGPGTRLTVT.

There are a few counts of this clone. The DNA of the CDR3 is TGCGCCAGCAGCTTAAGTCAGGGGGCGATTGAAGCTTTCTTT. Translated: CASSLSQGAIEAFF. The chain has TRBV5-1 and TRBJ1-1; 8 bases are shared with TRBD1. In germline, CDR1 is SGHRS, CDR2 YFSETQ. V lost 2 bases, J lost 7 bases, and 7 bases stayed unmatched. The CDR3 runs to 14 residues. Filled out from reference TRBV5-1 and TRBJ1-1, the complete variable domain reads KAGVTQTPRYLIKTRGQQVTLSCSPISGHRSVSWYQQTPGQGLQFLFEYFSETQRNKGNFPGRFSGRQFSNSRSEMNVSTLELGDSALYLCASSLSQGAIEAFFGQGTRLTVV.

This clone was seen a few times. This chain links TRBV2 with TRBJ1-3, with D perhaps matching TRBD1 (6 bases). The V gene's germline CDR1 is SNHLY and CDR2 FYNNEI. The CDR3 sequence is 13 residues long. Trimming left V 6 bases short and J 4 bases short, with 10 bases between. The CDR3 bases are TGTGCCAGCAGCCCAGACAGGGGAAACACCATATATTTT. Amino acids: CASSPDRGNTIYF.

By sample fraction, this clone is medium-sized. The chain has TRBV21-1 and TRBJ2-1; the table's D call of TRBD1 was not tested on the DNA. TRBV21-1 corresponds to a pseudogene. There are 14 residues in the CDR3. The CDR3 sequence is CANPGQGSCNEQFF. CDR3 sequence (DNA): TGTGCCAACCCGGGACAGGGGAGTTGCAATGAGCAGTTCTTC.

The chain employs TRBV24-1 and TRBJ2-1; 9 positions agree with TRBD2. The CDR3 has 12 amino acids. The V gene end was trimmed by 7 bases and the J gene end by 15 bases; junction bases not matched to a gene: 9. Per the germline V gene, CDR1 is KGHDR and CDR2 is SFDVKD. The CDR3 DNA is TGTGCCACCAGCGTTAGCGGGGGCCCCACGTTCTTC. Encoded protein: CATSVSGGPTFF.

The V and J genes are TRBV6-1 and TRBJ1-5; a weak D match, TRBD1 (6 bases). Trimming shortened V by 3 bases and J by 6 bases, and 12 bases separated the two germline ends. The V gene's germline CDR1 is MNHNS and CDR2 SASEGT. CDR3 length equals 14 residues. The CDR3 here is CASSEAGAGQPQHF. CDR3 in DNA: TGTGCCAGCAGTGAGGCGGGGGCGGGTCAGCCCCAGCATTTT.

This rearrangement joins TRBV28 to TRBJ2-7; 7 bases line up with TRBD2. Germline values: CDR1 MDHEN, CDR2 SYDVKM. CDR3 length equals 14 residues. The trim removed 6 bases at V and 0 bases at J, leaving 5 bases unmatched. CDR3 loop: CASRGGVLSYEQYF. The DNA of the CDR3 is TGTGCCAGCAGGGGGGGGGTCCTCTCCTACGAGCAGTACTTC.

This clone was counted between two and nine times. The rearrangement joins TRBV6-6 to TRBJ2-1; D might be TRBD1 (6 bases). Germline assignment: CDR1 MNHNY and CDR2 SVGAGI (reference sequence). CDR3 size: 15 residues. V lost 2 bases and J lost 1, with 9 bases in between. CDR3 coding DNA: TGTGCCAGCAGTTACGAACAGGGTTCCTACAATGAGCAGTTCTTC. It translates to CASSYEQGSYNEQFF.

This clone was seen only a few times. The chain links TRBV25-1 to TRBJ1-6, with 7 nucleotides matching TRBD1. CDR1 is MGHDK and CDR2 is SYGVNS in the germline V gene. V lost 8 bases, J lost 9 bases, and 10 bases stayed unmatched. This CDR3 is 14 amino acids long. The CDR3 protein is CASGGTESFSPLHF. The CDR3 DNA sequence: TGTGCCAGCGGGGGGACAGAGAGTTTTTCACCCCTCCACTTT.

The chain combines TRBV29-1 with TRBJ2-2; D unresolved. CDR3 length equals 12 residues. Trimming shortened V by 7 bases and J by 4 bases, and 10 bases separated the two germline ends. Germline CDR1 and CDR2: SQVTM and ANQGSEA. CDR3 protein: CSAVPSTGELFF. As DNA, the CDR3 is TGCAGCGCCGTACCTTCCACCGGGGAGCTGTTTTTT.

The chain recombines TRBV18 with TRBJ2-5; D tentatively reads TRBD1 or TRBD2 (6 bases each). This CDR3 is 15 amino acids long. The germline V and J ends were trimmed by 5 bases and 2 bases, with 15 bases remaining between them. Per germline, CDR1 KGHSH and CDR2 LQKENI. The CDR3: CASSSMQGRQETQYF. CDR3 DNA sequence: TGTGCCAGCTCATCTATGCAGGGGAGGCAAGAGACCCAGTACTTC. The full variable domain, its missing parts supplied by reference TRBV18 and TRBJ2-5, is NAGVMQNPRHLVRRRGQEARLRCSPMKGHSHVYWYRQLPEEGLKFMVYLQKENIIDESGMPKERFSAEFPKEGPSILRIQQVVRGDSAAYFCASSSMQGRQETQYFGPGTRLLVL.

A single count supports this clone. The chain uses TRBV6-5 and TRBJ1-1, with D perhaps matching TRBD1 (5 bases). V was cut by 6 bases and J by 4 bases, with 12 bases left in between. The CDR3 extends over 13 amino acids. Germline V gene sequence: CDR1 MNHEY, CDR2 SVGAGI. CDR3 loop: CASRQGFGTEAFF. The CDR3 DNA reads TGTGCCAGCAGGCAGGGCTTCGGCACTGAAGCTTTCTTT.

This chain connects TRBV7-7 to TRBJ2-5; D possibly corresponds to TRBD2 (6 bases). V lost 2 bases to trimming and J lost 5 bases, with 12 bases between them. Germline CDR1 reads SSHAT; CDR2 reads FNYEAQ (reference sequence). The CDR3 has 14 amino acids. The CDR3 nucleotides read TGTGCCAGCAGCTTAACGGGACTCCGGGAGACCCAGTACTTC. Translating it yields CASSLTGLRETQYF.